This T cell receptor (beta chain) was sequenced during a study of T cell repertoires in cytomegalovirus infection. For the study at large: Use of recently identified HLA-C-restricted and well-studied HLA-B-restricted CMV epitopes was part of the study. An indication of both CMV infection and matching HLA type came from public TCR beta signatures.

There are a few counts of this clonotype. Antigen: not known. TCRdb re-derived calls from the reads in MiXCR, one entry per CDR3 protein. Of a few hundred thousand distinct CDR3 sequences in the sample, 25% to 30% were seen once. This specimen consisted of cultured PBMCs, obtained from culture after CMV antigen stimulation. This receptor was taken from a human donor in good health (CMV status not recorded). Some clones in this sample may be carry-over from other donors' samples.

In nucleotides, the CDR3 is TGTGCCAGCAGCTCCGGCCGAGGGAGAGCGACCCAGTACTTC. Its translation: CASSSGRGRATQYF. This sequence joins TRBV7-8 and TRBJ2-5, with D perhaps TRBD2 (5 bases). V was cut by 4 bases and J by 7 bases, with 16 bases left in between. Per the germline V gene, CDR1 is SGHVS and CDR2 is FQNEAQ. The CDR3 has 14 amino acids.